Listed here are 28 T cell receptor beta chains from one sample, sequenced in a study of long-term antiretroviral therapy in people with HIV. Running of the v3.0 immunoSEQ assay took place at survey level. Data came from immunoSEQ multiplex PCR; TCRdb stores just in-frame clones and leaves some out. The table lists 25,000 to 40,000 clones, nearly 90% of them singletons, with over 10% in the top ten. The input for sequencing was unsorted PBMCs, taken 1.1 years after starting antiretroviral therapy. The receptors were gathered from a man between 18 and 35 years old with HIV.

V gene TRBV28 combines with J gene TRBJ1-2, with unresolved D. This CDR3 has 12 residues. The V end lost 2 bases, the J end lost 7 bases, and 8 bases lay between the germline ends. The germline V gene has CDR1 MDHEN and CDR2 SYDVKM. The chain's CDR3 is CASSLGRVGYTF. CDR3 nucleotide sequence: TGTGCCAGCAGTTTAGGGCGGGTTGGCTACACCTTC.

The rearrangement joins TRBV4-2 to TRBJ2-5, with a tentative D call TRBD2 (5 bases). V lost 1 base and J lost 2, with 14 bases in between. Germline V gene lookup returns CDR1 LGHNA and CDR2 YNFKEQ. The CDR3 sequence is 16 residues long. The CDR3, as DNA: TGTGCCAGCAGCCAAGGGAGCGGATACCAACAAGAGACCCAGTACTTC. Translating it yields CASSQGSGYQQETQYF.

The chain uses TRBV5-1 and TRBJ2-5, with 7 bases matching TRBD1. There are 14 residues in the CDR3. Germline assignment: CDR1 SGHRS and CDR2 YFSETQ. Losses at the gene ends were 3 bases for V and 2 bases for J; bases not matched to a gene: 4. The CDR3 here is CASSSRDRQETQYF. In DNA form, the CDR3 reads TGCGCCAGCAGCTCCCGGGACAGACAAGAGACCCAGTACTTC.

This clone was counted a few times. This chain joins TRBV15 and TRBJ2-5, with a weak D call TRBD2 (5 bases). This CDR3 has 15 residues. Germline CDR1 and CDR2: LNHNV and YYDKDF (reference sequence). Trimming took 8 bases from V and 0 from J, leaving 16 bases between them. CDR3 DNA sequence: TGTGCCACCTCGCTTTGGACTGGCGACCAAGAGACCCAGTACTTC. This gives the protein CATSLWTGDQETQYF. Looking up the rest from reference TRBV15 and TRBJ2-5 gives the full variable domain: DAMVIQNPRYQVTQFGKPVTLSCSQTLNHNVMYWYQQKSSQAPKLLFHYYDKDFNNEADTPDNFQSRRPNTSFCFLDIRSPGLGDTAMYLCATSLWTGDQETQYFGPGTRLLVL.

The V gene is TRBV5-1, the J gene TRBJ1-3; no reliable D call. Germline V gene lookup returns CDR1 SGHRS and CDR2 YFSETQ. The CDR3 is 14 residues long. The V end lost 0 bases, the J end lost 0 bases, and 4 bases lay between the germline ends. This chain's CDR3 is CASSLAGSGNTIYF. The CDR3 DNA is TGCGCCAGCAGCTTGGCCGGCTCTGGAAACACCATATATTTT.

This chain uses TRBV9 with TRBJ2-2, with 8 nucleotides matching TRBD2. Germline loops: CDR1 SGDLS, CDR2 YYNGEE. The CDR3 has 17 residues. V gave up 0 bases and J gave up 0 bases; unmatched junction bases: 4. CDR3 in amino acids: CASSVEGGRSNTGELFF. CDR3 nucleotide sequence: TGTGCCAGCAGCGTAGAAGGCGGGAGGTCGAACACCGGGGAGCTGTTTTTT.

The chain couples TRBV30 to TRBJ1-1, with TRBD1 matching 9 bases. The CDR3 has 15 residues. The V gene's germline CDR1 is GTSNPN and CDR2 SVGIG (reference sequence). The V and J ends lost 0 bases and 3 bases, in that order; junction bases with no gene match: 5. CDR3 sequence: CAWSVKGQGDTEAFF. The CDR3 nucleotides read TGTGCCTGGAGTGTAAAGGGACAGGGCGACACTGAAGCTTTCTTT.

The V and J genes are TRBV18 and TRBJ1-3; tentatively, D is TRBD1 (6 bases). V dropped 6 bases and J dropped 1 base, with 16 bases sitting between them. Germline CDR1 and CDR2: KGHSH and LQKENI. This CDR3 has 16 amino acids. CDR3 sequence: CASSPNQGRSGNTIYF. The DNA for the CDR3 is TGTGCCAGCTCCCCTAACCAGGGGAGATCTGGAAACACCATATATTTT.

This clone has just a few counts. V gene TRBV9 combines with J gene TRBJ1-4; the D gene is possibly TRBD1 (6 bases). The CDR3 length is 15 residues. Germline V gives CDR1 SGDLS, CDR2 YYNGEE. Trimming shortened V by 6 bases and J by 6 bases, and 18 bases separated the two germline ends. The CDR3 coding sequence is TGTGCCAGCACCTCCGCGGGGGGCGGCGATGAAAAACTGTTTTTT. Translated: CASTSAGGGDEKLFF. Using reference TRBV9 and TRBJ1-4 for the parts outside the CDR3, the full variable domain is DSGVTQTPKHLITATGQRVTLRCSPRSGDLSVYWYQQSLDQGLQFLIQYYNGEERAKGNILERFSAQQFPDLHSELNLSSLELGDSALYFCASTSAGGGDEKLFFGSGTQLSVL.

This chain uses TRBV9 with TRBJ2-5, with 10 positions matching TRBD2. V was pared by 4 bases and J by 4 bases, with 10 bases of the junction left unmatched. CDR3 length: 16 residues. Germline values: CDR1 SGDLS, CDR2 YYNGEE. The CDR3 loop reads CASSPGQREGRETQYF. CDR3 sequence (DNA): TGTGCCAGCAGCCCTGGGCAGCGGGAGGGCCGAGAGACCCAGTACTTC.

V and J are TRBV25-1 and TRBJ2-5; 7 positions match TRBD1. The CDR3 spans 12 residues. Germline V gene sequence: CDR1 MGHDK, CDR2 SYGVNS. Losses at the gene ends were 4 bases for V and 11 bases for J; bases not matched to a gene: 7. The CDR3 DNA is TGTGCCAGCAGTGTCTACAGGGGTGAGCAGTACTTC. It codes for CASSVYRGEQYF.

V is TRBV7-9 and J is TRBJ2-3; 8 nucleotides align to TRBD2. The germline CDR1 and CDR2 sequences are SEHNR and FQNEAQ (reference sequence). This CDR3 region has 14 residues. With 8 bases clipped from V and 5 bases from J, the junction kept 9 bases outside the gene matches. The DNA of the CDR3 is TGTGCCAGCTTTCTCGGGGGGGTTCGAGATACGCAGTATTTT. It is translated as CASFLGGVRDTQYF.

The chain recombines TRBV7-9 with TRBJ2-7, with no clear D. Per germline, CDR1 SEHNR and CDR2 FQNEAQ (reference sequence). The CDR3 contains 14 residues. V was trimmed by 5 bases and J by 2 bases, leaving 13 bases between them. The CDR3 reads CASSPRTVTYEQYF. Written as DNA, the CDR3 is TGTGCCAGCAGCCCCCGGACCGTTACCTACGAGCAGTACTTC.

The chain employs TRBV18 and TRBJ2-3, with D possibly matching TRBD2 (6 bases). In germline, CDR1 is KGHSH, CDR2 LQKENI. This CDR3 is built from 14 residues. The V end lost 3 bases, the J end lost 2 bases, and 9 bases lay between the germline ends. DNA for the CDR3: TGTGCCAGCTCACCGGGACTCGACACAGATACGCAGTATTTT. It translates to CASSPGLDTDTQYF.

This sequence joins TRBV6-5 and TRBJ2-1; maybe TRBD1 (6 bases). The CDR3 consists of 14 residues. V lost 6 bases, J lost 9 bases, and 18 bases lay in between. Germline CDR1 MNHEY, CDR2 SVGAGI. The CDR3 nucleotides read TGTGCCAGCAGCGACGGACAGTTCTCCACTGAGCAGTTCTTC. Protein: CASSDGQFSTEQFF.

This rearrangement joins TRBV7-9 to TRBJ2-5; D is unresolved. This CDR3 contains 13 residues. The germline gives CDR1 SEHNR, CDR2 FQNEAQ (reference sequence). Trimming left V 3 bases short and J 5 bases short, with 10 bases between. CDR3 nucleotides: TGTGCCAGCAGCTTTGATATACAGGAGACCCAGTACTTC. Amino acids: CASSFDIQETQYF.

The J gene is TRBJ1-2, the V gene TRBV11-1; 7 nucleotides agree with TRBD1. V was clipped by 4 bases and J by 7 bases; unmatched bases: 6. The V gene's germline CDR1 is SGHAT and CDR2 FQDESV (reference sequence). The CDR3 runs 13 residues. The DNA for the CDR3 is TGTGCCAGCAGCTCCGACAGGGACAGTGGCTACACCTTC. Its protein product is CASSSDRDSGYTF.

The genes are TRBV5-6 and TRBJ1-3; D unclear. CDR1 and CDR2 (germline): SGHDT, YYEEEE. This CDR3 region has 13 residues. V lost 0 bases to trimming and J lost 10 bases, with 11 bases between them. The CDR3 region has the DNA TGTGCCAGCAGCTTGGAGCGTGTGCGGACCATATATTTT. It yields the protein CASSLERVRTIYF. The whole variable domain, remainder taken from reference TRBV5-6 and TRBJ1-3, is DAGVTQSPTHLIKTRGQQVTLRCSPKSGHDTVSWYQQALGQGPQFIFQYYEEEERQRGNFPDRFSGHQFPNYSSELNVNALLLGDSALYLCASSLERVRTIYFGEGSWLTVV.

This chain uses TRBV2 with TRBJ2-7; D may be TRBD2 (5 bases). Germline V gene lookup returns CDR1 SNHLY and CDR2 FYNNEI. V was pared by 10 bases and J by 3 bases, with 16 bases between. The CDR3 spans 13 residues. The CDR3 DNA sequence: TGTGCCACGACGGGGTTCCTATTCTACGAGCAGTACTTC. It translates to CATTGFLFYEQYF.

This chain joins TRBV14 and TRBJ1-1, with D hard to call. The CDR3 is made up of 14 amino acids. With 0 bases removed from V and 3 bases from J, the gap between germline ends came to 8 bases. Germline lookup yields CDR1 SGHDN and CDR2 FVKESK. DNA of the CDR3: TGTGCCAGCAGCCAAGATGGGTTCTACACTGAAGCTTTCTTT. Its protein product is CASSQDGFYTEAFF.

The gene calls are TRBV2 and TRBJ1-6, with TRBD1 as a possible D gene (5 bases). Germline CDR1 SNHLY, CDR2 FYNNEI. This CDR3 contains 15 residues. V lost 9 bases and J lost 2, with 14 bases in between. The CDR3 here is CASCVGPPYNSPLHF. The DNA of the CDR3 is TGTGCCAGTTGCGTGGGGCCACCCTATAATTCACCCCTCCACTTT.

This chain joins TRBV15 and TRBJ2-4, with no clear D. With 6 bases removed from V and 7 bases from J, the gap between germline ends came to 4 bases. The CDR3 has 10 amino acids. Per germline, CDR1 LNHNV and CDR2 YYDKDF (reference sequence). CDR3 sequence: CATRSNIQYF. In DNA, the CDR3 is TGTGCCACCAGATCGAACATTCAGTACTTC. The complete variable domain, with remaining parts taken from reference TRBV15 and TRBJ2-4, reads DAMVIQNPRYQVTQFGKPVTLSCSQTLNHNVMYWYQQKSSQAPKLLFHYYDKDFNNEADTPDNFQSRRPNTSFCFLDIRSPGLGDTAMYLCATRSNIQYFGAGTRLSVL.

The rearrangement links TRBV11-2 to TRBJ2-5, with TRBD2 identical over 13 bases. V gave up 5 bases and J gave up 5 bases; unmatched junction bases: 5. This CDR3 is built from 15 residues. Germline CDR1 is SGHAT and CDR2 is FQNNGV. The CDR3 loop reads CASSPGLAGVETQYF. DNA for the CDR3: TGTGCCAGCAGCCCCGGACTAGCGGGAGTTGAGACCCAGTACTTC.

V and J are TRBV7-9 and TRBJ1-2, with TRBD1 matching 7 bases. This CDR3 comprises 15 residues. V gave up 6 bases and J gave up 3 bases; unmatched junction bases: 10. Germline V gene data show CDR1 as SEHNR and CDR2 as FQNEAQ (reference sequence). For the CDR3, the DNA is TGTGCCAGCAGTCCCTGGACAGGTTTGGACTATGGCTACACCTTC. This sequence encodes CASSPWTGLDYGYTF.

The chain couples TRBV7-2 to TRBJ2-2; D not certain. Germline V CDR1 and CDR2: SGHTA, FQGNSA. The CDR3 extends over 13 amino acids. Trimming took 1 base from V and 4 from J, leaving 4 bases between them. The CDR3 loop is CASSLDSTGELFF. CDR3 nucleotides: TGTGCCAGCAGCTTAGATAGCACCGGGGAGCTGTTTTTT.

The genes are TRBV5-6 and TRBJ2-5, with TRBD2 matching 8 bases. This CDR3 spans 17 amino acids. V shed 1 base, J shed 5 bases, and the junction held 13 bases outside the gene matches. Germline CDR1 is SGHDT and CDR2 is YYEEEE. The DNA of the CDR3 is TGTGCCAGCAGCTTGATGACTAGCGTCCGAGCCTGGGAGACCCAGTACTTC. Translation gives CASSLMTSVRAWETQYF.

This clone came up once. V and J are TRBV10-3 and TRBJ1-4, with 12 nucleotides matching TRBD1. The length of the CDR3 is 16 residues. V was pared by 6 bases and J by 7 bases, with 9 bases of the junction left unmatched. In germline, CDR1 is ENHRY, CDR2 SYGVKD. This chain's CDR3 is CAIRAGTGGRGEKLFF. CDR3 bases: TGTGCCATCAGAGCCGGGACAGGGGGCCGGGGTGAAAAACTGTTTTTT.

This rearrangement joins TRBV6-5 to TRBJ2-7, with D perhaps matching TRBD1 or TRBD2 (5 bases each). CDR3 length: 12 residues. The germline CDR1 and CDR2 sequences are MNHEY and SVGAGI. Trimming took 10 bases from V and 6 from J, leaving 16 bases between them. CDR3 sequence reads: CAKMRGDFEQYF. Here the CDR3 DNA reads TGTGCCAAGATGAGGGGAGATTTCGAGCAGTACTTC.